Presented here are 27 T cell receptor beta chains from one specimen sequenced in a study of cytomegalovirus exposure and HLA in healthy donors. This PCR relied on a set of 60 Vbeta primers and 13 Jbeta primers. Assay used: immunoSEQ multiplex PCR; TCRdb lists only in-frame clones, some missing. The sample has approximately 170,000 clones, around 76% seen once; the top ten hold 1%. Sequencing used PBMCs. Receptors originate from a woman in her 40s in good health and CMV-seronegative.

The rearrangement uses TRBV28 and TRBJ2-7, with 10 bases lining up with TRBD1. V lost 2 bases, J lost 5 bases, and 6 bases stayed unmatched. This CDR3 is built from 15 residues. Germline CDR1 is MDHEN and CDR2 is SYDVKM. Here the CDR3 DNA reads TGTGCCAGCAGTTTAGCGGGACAGGGGTGGAACGAGCAGTACTTC. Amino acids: CASSLAGQGWNEQYF.

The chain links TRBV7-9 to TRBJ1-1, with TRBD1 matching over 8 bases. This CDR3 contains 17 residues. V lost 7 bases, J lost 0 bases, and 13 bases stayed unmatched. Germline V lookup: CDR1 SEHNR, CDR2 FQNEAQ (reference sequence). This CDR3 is CASIISGGRGLNTEAFF. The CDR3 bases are TGTGCCAGCATCATCAGTGGGGGCAGGGGGCTGAACACTGAAGCTTTCTTT.

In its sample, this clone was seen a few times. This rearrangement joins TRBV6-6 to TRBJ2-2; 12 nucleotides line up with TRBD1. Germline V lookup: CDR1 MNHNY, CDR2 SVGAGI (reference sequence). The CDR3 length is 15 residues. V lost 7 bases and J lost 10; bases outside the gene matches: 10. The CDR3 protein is CASIPPGTGGAELFF. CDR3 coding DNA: TGTGCCAGCATTCCGCCGGGGACAGGGGGCGCGGAGCTGTTTTTT.

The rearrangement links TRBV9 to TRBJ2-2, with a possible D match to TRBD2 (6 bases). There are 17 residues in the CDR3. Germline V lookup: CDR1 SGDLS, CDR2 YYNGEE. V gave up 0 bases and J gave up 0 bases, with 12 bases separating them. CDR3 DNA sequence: TGTGCCAGCAGCGTAGTGGGTAGCGGATCGAACACCGGGGAGCTGTTTTTT. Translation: CASSVVGSGSNTGELFF.

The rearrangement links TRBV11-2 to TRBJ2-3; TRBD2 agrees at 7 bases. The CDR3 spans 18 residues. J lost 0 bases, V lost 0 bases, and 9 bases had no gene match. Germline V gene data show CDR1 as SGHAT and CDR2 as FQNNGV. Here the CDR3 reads CASSLDLPTSSSTDTQYF. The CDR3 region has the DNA TGTGCCAGCAGCTTAGATCTCCCGACTAGCTCCAGCACAGATACGCAGTATTTT. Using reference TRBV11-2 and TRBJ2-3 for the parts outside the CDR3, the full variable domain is EAGVAQSPRYKIIEKRQSVAFWCNPISGHATLYWYQQILGQGPKLLIQFQNNGVVDDSQLPKDRFSAERLKGVDSTLKIQPAKLEDSAVYLCASSLDLPTSSSTDTQYFGPGTRLTVL.

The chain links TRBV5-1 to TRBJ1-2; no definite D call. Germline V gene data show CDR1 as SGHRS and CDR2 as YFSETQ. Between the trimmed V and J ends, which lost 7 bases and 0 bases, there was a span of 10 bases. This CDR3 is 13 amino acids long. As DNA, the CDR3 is TGCGCCAGCTCGGAGGATTCTAACTATGGCTACACCTTC. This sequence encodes CASSEDSNYGYTF.

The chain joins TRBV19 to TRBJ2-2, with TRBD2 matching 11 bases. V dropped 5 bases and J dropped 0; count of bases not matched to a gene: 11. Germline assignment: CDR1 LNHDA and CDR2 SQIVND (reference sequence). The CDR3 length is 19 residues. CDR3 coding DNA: TGTGCCAGTAGTCTCTACCCGGGACTAGCGGAGACGAACACCGGGGAGCTGTTTTTT. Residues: CASSLYPGLAETNTGELFF.

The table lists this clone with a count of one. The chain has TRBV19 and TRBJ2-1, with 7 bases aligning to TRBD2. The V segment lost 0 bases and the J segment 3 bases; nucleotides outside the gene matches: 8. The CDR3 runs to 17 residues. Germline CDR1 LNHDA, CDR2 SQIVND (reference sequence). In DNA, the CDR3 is TGTGCCAGTAGTATAGATCAGACTAGCCGGGTCTACAATGAGCAGTTCTTC. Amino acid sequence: CASSIDQTSRVYNEQFF.

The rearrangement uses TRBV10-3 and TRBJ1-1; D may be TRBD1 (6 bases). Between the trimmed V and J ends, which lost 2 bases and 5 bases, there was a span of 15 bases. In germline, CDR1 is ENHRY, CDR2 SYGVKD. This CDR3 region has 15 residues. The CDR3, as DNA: TGTGCCATCAGTGAGAAGAATACAGGGAAGACTGAAGCTTTCTTT. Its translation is CAISEKNTGKTEAFF.

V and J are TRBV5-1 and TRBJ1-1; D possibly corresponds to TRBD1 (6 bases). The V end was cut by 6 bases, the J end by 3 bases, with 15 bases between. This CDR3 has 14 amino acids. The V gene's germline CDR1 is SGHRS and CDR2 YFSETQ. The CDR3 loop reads CASTPGAGDTEAFF. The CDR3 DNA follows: TGCGCCAGCACCCCAGGGGCGGGGGACACTGAAGCTTTCTTT. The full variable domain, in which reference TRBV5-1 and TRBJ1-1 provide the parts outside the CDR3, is KAGVTQTPRYLIKTRGQQVTLSCSPISGHRSVSWYQQTPGQGLQFLFEYFSETQRNKGNFPGRFSGRQFSNSRSEMNVSTLELGDSALYLCASTPGAGDTEAFFGQGTRLTVV.

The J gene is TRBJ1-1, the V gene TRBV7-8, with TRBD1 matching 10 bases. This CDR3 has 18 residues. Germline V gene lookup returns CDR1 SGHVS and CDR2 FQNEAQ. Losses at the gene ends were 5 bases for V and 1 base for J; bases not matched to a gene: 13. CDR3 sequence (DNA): TGTGCCAGCAGCCCCGAACGACAGGGGGCCGGGTGGAACACTGAAGCTTTCTTT. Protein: CASSPERQGAGWNTEAFF. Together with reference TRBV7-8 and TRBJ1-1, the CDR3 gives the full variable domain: GAGVSQSPRYKVAKRGQDVALRCDPISGHVSLFWYQQALGQGPEFLTYFQNEAQLDKSGLPSDRFFAERPEGSVSTLKIQRTQQEDSAVYLCASSPERQGAGWNTEAFFGQGTRLTVV.

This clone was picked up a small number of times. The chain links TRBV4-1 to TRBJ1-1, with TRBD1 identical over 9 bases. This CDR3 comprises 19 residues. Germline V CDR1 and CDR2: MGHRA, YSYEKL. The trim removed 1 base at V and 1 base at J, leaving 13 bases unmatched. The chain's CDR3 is CASSQVLLIGTGRNTEAFF. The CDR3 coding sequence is TGCGCCAGCAGCCAAGTTCTCTTAATCGGGACAGGGAGGAACACTGAAGCTTTCTTT.

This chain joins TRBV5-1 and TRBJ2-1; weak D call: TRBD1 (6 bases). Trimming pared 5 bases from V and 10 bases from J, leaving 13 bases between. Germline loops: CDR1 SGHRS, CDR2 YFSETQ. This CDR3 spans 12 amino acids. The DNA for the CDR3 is TGCGCCAGCAGAGAGGGGGAAGGCGAGCAGTTCTTC. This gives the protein CASREGEGEQFF.

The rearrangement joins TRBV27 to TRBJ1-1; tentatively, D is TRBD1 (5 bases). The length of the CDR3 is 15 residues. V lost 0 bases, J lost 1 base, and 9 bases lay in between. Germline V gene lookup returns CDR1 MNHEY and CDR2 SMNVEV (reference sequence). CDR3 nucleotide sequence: TGTGCCAGCAGTTTATCGGGGCTGTGGAACACTGAAGCTTTCTTT. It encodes CASSLSGLWNTEAFF.

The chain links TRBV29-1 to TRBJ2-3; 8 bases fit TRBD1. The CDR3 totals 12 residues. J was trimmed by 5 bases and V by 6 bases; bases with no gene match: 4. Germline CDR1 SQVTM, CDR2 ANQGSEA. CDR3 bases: TGCAGCGTCCTCAGGGGGCGAGATACGCAGTATTTT. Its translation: CSVLRGRDTQYF.

In DNA, the CDR3 is TGTGCCTGGAAGGCAGCAGGGGCCGATACGCAGTATTTT. Its protein is CAWKAAGADTQYF. V is TRBV30 and J is TRBJ2-3; the D gene is possibly TRBD1 (6 bases). Germline V gene lookup returns CDR1 GTSNPN and CDR2 SVGIG (reference sequence). V lost 4 bases to trimming and J lost 6 bases, with 14 bases between them. The CDR3 has 13 amino acids.

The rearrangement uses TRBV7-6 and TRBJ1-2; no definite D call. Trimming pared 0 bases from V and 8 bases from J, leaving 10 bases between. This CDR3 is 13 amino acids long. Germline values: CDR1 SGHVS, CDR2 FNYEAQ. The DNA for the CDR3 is TGTGCCAGCAGCTTAGCGGGTCCGGAGGGCTACACCTTC. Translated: CASSLAGPEGYTF. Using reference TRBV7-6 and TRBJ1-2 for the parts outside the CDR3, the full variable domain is GAGVSQSPRYKVTKRGQDVALRCDPISGHVSLYWYRQALGQGPEFLTYFNYEAQQDKSGLPNDRFSAERPEGSISTLTIQRTEQRDSAMYRCASSLAGPEGYTFGSGTRLTVV.

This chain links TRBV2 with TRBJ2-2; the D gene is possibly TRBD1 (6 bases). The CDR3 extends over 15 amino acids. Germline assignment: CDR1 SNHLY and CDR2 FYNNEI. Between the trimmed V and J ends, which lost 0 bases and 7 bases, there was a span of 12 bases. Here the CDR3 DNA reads TGTGCCAGCAGTGAAGCACAGGGAAGTGGCGGGGAGCTGTTTTTT. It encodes CASSEAQGSGGELFF.

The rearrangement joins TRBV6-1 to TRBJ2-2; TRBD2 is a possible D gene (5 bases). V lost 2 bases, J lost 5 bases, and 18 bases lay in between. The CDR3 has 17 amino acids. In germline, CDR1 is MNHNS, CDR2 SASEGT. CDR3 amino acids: CASSERPPTGLTGELFF. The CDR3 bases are TGTGCCAGCAGTGAACGTCCTCCGACGGGGTTAACCGGGGAGCTGTTTTTT.

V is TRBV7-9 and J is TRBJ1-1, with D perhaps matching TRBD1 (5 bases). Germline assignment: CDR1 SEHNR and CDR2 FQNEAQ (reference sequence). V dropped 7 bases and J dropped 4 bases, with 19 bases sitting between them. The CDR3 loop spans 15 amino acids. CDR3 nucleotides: TGTGCCAGCACCGCGGGGCAGGGCGAGCTCACTGAAGCTTTCTTT. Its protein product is CASTAGQGELTEAFF.

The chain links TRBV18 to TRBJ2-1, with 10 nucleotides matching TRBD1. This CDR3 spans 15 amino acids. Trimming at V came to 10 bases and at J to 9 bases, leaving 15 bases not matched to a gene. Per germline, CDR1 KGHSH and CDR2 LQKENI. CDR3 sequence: CATLSGGQGSGEQFF. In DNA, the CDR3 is TGTGCCACCCTATCTGGGGGACAGGGGTCGGGTGAGCAGTTCTTC.

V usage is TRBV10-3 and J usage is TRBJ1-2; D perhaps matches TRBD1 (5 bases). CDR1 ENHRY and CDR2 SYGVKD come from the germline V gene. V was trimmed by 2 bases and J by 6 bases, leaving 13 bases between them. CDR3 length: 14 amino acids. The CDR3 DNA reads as TGTGCCATCAGTGAGATCGGGGGGAGGGATGGCTACACCTTC. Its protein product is CAISEIGGRDGYTF.

The CDR3 loop is CASSLDVGRLAGGYEQYF. DNA of the CDR3: TGTGCCAGCAGCTTAGACGTTGGGAGACTAGCGGGGGGCTACGAGCAGTACTTC. V is TRBV7-8 and J is TRBJ2-7; 13 nucleotides line up with TRBD2. CDR1 and CDR2 from the germline V gene are SGHVS and FQNEAQ. The CDR3 is 18 amino acids. Germline trimming cut 1 base from V and 3 bases from J; bases unmatched to any gene: 9.

CDR3 residues: CASSTGQGTGYTF. CDR3 in DNA: TGTGCCAGCAGCACCGGACAGGGTACTGGCTACACCTTC. The rearrangement joins TRBV7-2 to TRBJ1-2; 8 bases agree with TRBD1. Losses at the gene ends were 5 bases for V and 7 bases for J; bases not matched to a gene: 6. CDR1 SGHTA and CDR2 FQGNSA come from the germline V gene. The CDR3 length is 13 residues.

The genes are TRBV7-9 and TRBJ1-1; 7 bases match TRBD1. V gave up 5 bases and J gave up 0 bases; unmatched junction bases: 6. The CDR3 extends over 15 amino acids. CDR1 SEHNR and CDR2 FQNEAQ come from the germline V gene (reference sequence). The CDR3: CASSLQGTLNTEAFF. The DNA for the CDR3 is TGTGCCAGCAGCCTACAGGGGACCTTGAACACTGAAGCTTTCTTT.

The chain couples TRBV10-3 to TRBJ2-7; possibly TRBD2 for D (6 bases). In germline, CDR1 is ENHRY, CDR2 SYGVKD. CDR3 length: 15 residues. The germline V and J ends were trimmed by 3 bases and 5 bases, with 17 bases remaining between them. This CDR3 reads CAISEWRERLHEQYF. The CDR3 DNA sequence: TGTGCCATCAGTGAATGGAGGGAGAGACTCCACGAGCAGTACTTC.

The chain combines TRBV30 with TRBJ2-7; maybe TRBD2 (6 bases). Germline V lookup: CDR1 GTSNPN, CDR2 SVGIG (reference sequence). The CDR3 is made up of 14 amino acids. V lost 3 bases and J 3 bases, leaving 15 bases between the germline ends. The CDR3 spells CAWSRLGTHYEQYF. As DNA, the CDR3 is TGTGCCTGGAGCCGACTAGGAACGCACTACGAGCAGTACTTC.